This TCR beta chain was sequenced for a study of blood T cell repertoires in COVID-19. Study in general: Researchers got acute and convalescent COVID-19 samples from the United States, Italy and Spain. Nucleic acid was either cDNA or gDNA, and it came from T cells, B-cell-depleted T cells, or PBMCs.

Profiling relied on immunoSEQ multiplex PCR, and the TCRdb table lists in-frame clones only, not all of them. The repertoire has about 100,000 clones, roughly 90% of them found once; the top ten carry about 1.5%. There are 16 residues in the CDR3. Germline assignment: CDR1 LNHDA and CDR2 SQIVND (reference sequence). V was pared by 9 bases and J by 3 bases, with 13 bases of the junction left unmatched. The rearrangement joins TRBV19 to TRBJ2-1; TRBD1 aligns across 8 bases. The specimen sequenced was peripheral blood. The receptor comes from a human donor with active COVID-19. The donor label of this sample is uncertain. In nucleotides, the CDR3 is TGTGCCAGGGGACAGGACTACCCGTTGGGCTACAATGAGCAGTTCTTC. It translates to CARGQDYPLGYNEQFF.